The 3 T cell receptor beta chains below all came from one sample that was sequenced in a study of cytomegalovirus exposure and HLA in healthy donors. 13 Jbeta primers and 60 Vbeta primers were used for the PCR. Repertoires were generated with immunoSEQ multiplex PCR, while TCRdb's copy carries only in-frame clones and drops some. The table has about 200,000 clones, 70% to 85% seen once; the top ten hold roughly 0.098%. Source material: PBMCs. The receptors come from a boy younger than 10 in good health and CMV-seronegative.

V is TRBV5-1 and J is TRBJ1-4; D unresolved. CDR1 SGHRS and CDR2 YFSETQ come from the germline V gene. The CDR3 covers 14 residues. V lost 0 bases to trimming and J lost 5 bases, with 8 bases between them. This CDR3 is CASSLGAYNEKLFF. The DNA for the CDR3 is TGCGCCAGCAGCTTGGGAGCCTACAATGAAAAACTGTTTTTT.

This clone was found a few times. The gene calls are TRBV2 and TRBJ2-2; 7 bases are shared with TRBD1. Trimming at V came to 5 bases and at J to 1 base, leaving 7 bases not matched to a gene. Germline V gene lookup returns CDR1 SNHLY and CDR2 FYNNEI. This CDR3 region has 16 residues. CDR3: CASSLQGPRNTGELFF. CDR3 nucleotides: TGTGCCAGCAGTTTACAGGGGCCGCGGAACACCGGGGAGCTGTTTTTT.

The chain couples TRBV7-2 to TRBJ1-5; 8 bases agree with TRBD1. V was pared by 1 base and J by 0 bases, with 5 bases of the junction left unmatched. Germline V gene data show CDR1 as SGHTA and CDR2 as FQGNSA. The CDR3 length is 17 residues. In nucleotides, the CDR3 is TGTGCCAGCAGCTTAGTCCTGACAGGGGATAGCAATCAGCCCCAGCATTTT. This gives the protein CASSLVLTGDSNQPQHF.